This TCR beta chain comes out of a study of post-analysis software for immune sequencing data. At the level of the study: Progressive-relapsing, secondary progressive and relapsing-remitting multiple sclerosis were among the disease courses included.

Unique molecular identifiers featured in each of the TCR beta cDNA libraries. TCRdb re-analysed the PCR reads in MiXCR, keeping a single row per CDR3 protein. Of fewer than 850,000 distinct CDR3 sequences in the sample, roughly 50% were seen once. A note on this clonotype: The antigen remains undetermined.

Study-level points and caveats: Controls showed lower frequencies than patients for roughly five TRBV segments, and TRBV5-6, TRBV5-1 and TRBV20-1 were among these.

V was cut by 2 bases and J by 0 bases, with 25 bases left in between. This CDR3 is 20 amino acids long. The germline CDR1 and CDR2 sequences are SEHNR and FQNEAQ (reference sequence). V usage is TRBV7-9 and J usage is TRBJ2-5; D may be TRBD1 or TRBD2 (6 bases each). What was sequenced was blood. The clonotype was recovered from a girl aged 5 to 17 with multiple sclerosis. For the CDR3, the DNA is TGTGCCAGCAGCTTAAAGACCGATGTGACAGGAGGGAAGAACCAAGAGACCCAGTACTTC. Translating it yields CASSLKTDVTGGKNQETQYF.